These T cell receptor beta chains were read from a single sample in a study of early T cells in non-severe SARS-CoV-2 infection. Using its own MiXCR run on the 5' RACE reads, TCRdb lists one record per CDR3 protein. The sample lists over 60,000 distinct CDR3 sequences, around 13% seen once, with 3.5% to 5% in the top ten. Input material: whole blood. The receptors stem from an adult who was a healthcare worker with PCR-confirmed SARS-CoV-2 infection or an uninfected control (not recorded which). The CDR3 runs from the conserved cysteine through the conserved F or W. D genes are given only for firm matches. The size field is filled for only some rows; it gives once, few, many or a size class.

>15|many|TRBV20-1|TRBD1|TRBJ1-5
TGCAGTGCTAGAGATCCGGGACAGGGCAATCAGCCCCAGCATTTT
CSARDPGQGNQPQHF
>15|NA|TRBV7-9|TRBD1|TRBJ2-1
TGTGCCAGCAGCCAACAGGGGGTAGTCTACAATGAGCAGTTCTTC
CASSQQGVVYNEQFF
>14|many|TRBV29-1|NA|TRBJ2-1
TGCAGCGTTGAAAAGGGCAGTCGGCCCAATGAGCAGTTCTTC
CSVEKGSRPNEQFF
>15|few|TRBV10-3|TRBD2|TRBJ2-7
TGTGCCATCAGTGAGGAAGAGCGGGGAGTCTACGAGCAGTACTTC
CAISEEERGVYEQYF
>15|many|TRBV6-2/TRBV6-3|NA|TRBJ2-1
TGTGCCAGCAGTTGGGGCCGGGGGGCCGTCAATGAGCAGTTCTTC
CASSWGRGAVNEQFF
>14|NA|TRBV14|NA|TRBJ2-2
TGTGCCAGCAGCCAAGTCAGAAACACCGGGGAGCTGTTTTTT
CASSQVRNTGELFF
>15|NA|TRBV14|TRBD2|TRBJ2-5
TGTGCCAGCAGCCAACCGGGGGGTTACCAAGAGACCCAGTACTTC
CASSQPGGYQETQYF
>15|NA|TRBV4-2|NA|TRBJ1-5
TGTGCCAGCAGCCAAGATTTCAAAGCCGATCAGCCCCAGCATTTT
CASSQDFKADQPQHF
>11|many|TRBV7-2|NA|TRBJ2-7
TGTGCCAGCAGCTTAGTTTACGAGCAGTACTTC
CASSLVYEQYF
>14|few|TRBV4-2|NA|TRBJ1-2
TGTGCCAGCAGCCAAGACCGAGAACTATATGGCTACACCTTC
CASSQDRELYGYTF
>15|many|TRBV10-3|NA|TRBJ1-1
TGTGCCATCAGTGAGATCGGGGGAGAGAGCACTGAAGCTTTCTTT
CAISEIGGESTEAFF
>16|many|TRBV7-9|NA|TRBJ1-2
TGTGCCAGCAGCTCAAGTGGGGGACACTTTGCCTATGGCTACACCTTC
CASSSSGGHFAYGYTF
>15|NA|TRBV12-3/TRBV12-4|NA|TRBJ2-4
TGTGCCGGCAGTCCTCCCGTCTTGGCCAAAAACATTCAGTACTTC
CAGSPPVLAKNIQYF
>15|few|TRBV4-1|TRBD1|TRBJ1-1
TGCGCCAGCAGTCAAGGGGACAGGGGAAATACTGAAGCTTTCTTT
CASSQGDRGNTEAFF
>14|NA|TRBV6-6|TRBD1|TRBJ1-1
TGTGCCAGCAGCTCCCGGACAGGCAACACTGAAGCTTTCTTT
CASSSRTGNTEAFF
>13|many|TRBV2|NA|TRBJ1-6
TGTGCCAGCAGTGAACAGGGAAATTCACCCCTCCACTTT
CASSEQGNSPLHF
>12|NA|TRBV7-7|NA|TRBJ2-2
TGTGCTAGCAGCTTAAGTCCCGGGGAGCTGTTTTTT
CASSLSPGELFF
>13|few|TRBV2|TRBD1|TRBJ1-3
TGTGCCAGCGGCAAGGGGGCCGGAAACACCATATATTTT
CASGKGAGNTIYF
>16|many|TRBV7-8|NA|TRBJ2-7
TGTGCCAGCAGCTTAGATTTGTCGGGGGGCCCCTACGAGCAGTACTTC
CASSLDLSGGPYEQYF
>13|NA|TRBV7-7|NA|TRBJ2-1
TGTGCTAGCAGCCCCGGACGGTACAATGAGCAGTTCTTC
CASSPGRYNEQFF
>12|many|TRBV13|NA|TRBJ1-2
TGTGCCAGCAGCTTGGGGAAAAATGACTACACCTTC
CASSLGKNDYTF
>14|NA|TRBV6-5|TRBD1|TRBJ2-2
TGTGCCAGCAGGGCCACAGGGGCGGCCGGGGAGCTGTTTTTT
CASRATGAAGELFF
>14|few|TRBV12-3/TRBV12-4|NA|TRBJ2-1
TGTGCCAGCAGTTTGGTTGAAGGGGGTGATGAGCAGTTCTTC
CASSLVEGGDEQFF
>16|once|TRBV25-1|NA|TRBJ1-5
TGTGCCAGCAGTGAATGGAGGCAAACCCATTATCAGCCCCAGCATTTT
CASSEWRQTHYQPQHF
>15|NA|TRBV6-5|TRBD1|TRBJ1-1
TGTGCCAGCAGACGGGACAGGGGTTTGTACACTGAAGTTTTCTTT
CASRRDRGLYTEVFF
>16|NA|TRBV11-2|NA|TRBJ1-2
TGTGCCAGCAGCCAAATGGCCGCGGGGAGGGGCTATGGCTACACCTTC
CASSQMAAGRGYGYTF
>14|many|TRBV11-2|TRBD1|TRBJ2-7
TGTGCCAGCAGCCGTAACCAGGGGGCCTACGAGCAGTACTTC
CASSRNQGAYEQYF
>12|NA|TRBV3-1|TRBD1|TRBJ2-3
TGTGCCAGCAGCCCAGGACAGGGTATACAGTATTTT
CASSPGQGIQYF
>14|many|TRBV20-1|NA|TRBJ2-1
TGCAGTGCTAGAGATTTGCGGGACTACAATGAGCAGTTCTTC
CSARDLRDYNEQFF
>17|NA|TRBV7-6|TRBD2|TRBJ2-5
TGTGCCAGCAGCCCCCCCCCACTAGCGGGGGGCCCAGAGACCCAGTACTTC
CASSPPPLAGGPETQYF
>16|NA|TRBV9|TRBD1|TRBJ2-7
TGTGCCAGCAGCGTAGCTCCGGGGACAGGATTATACGAGCAGTACTTC
CASSVAPGTGLYEQYF
>14|NA|TRBV7-9|NA|TRBJ2-3
TGTGCCAGCAGCCCGGTCAGAAGCACAGATACGCAGTATTTT
CASSPVRSTDTQYF